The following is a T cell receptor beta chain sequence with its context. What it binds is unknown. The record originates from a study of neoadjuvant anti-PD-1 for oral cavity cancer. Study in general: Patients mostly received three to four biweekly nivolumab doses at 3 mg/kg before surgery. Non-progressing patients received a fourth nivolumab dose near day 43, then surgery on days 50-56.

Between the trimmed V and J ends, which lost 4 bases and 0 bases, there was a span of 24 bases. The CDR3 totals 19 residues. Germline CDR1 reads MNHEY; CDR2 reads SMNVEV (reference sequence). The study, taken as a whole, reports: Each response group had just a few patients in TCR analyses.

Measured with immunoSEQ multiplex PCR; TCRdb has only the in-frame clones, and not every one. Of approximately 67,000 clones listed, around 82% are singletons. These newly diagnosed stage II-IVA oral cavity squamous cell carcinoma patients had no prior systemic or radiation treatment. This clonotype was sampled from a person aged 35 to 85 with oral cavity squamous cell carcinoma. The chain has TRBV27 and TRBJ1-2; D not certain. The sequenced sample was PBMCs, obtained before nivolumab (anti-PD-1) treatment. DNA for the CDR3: TGTGCCAGCAGTTCCGCGGGCCCGCGGTGGGGTCAAGCTAACTATGGCTACACCTTC. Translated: CASSSAGPRWGQANYGYTF.